These 25 T cell receptor beta chains originate from one sample sequenced in a study of monozygotic twins with inflammatory bowel disease. TCRdb re-called the 5' RACE reads; every CDR3 protein appears as one record, without DNA. Its listing shows some 440,000 distinct CDR3 sequences. The source material was blood. The receptors here all came from a human donor with ulcerative colitis or Crohn's disease, or a healthy co-twin of an affected twin (not recorded which).

The chain has TRBV5-1 and TRBJ1-1; TCRdb designates TRBD1, a call that cannot be tested without DNA. The CDR3 extends over 15 amino acids. Germline-derived CDR1 and CDR2 are SGHRS and YFSETQ. The CDR3 loop reads CASSLAPTGTTEAFF.

The chain recombines TRBV20-1 with TRBJ2-5; TCRdb proposes TRBD2, but this gene call is untestable without DNA. The CDR3 contains 14 residues. Germline V gene sequence: CDR1 DFQATT, CDR2 SNEGSKA (reference sequence). CDR3 loop: CSAPSGDAGKTQYF.

V gene TRBV14 combines with J gene TRBJ2-2; TCRdb's D call of TRBD1 is untestable without DNA. Germline CDR1 reads SGHDN; CDR2 reads FVKESK. This CDR3 comprises 13 residues. CDR3 loop: CASSQYRTGELFF.

The rearrangement joins TRBV5-1 to TRBJ2-1. The CDR3 is 15 residues long. Per germline, CDR1 SGHRS and CDR2 YFSETQ. The CDR3 protein is CASSLATVGVDEQFF.

This chain joins TRBV9 and TRBJ2-2. The CDR3 extends over 14 amino acids. Germline V gives CDR1 SGDLS, CDR2 YYNGEE. CDR3 sequence reads: CASSVYQVTGELFF.

The chain employs TRBV18 and TRBJ1-1; TCRdb's D gene call, TRBD1, goes unchecked for lack of DNA. The germline CDR1 and CDR2 sequences are KGHSH and LQKENI. The CDR3 is made up of 13 amino acids. The CDR3 is CASQPPGHTEAFF.

The V call is TRBV7-2, the J call TRBJ2-3; TCRdb reports TRBD2, a call that lacks DNA to check it against. Germline CDR1 is SGHTA and CDR2 is FQGNSA. The CDR3 contains 17 residues. The CDR3 is CASSRGLARPSTDTQYF. Full variable domain (remainder filled in from reference TRBV7-2 and TRBJ2-3): GAGVSQSPSNKVTEKGKDVELRCDPISGHTALYWYRQSLGQGLEFLIYFQGNSAPDKSGLPSDRFSAERTGGSVSTLTIQRTQQEDSAVYLCASSRGLARPSTDTQYFGPGTRLTVL.

The CDR3 here is CASSLMSSGGPLQETQYF. The chain combines TRBV11-2 with TRBJ2-5; TCRdb lists TRBD2, though no DNA is available to test this call. CDR3 length: 18 residues. The germline gives CDR1 SGHAT, CDR2 FQNNGV.

The chain has TRBV4-1 and TRBJ1-1; TCRdb designates TRBD1, a call that cannot be tested without DNA. CDR3 length: 14 residues. CDR1 MGHRA and CDR2 YSYEKL come from the germline V gene. The CDR3 is CASSPGDIVTEAFF.

The chain employs TRBV12-3 or TRBV12-4 and TRBJ2-5; TCRdb returns TRBD1, unconfirmable since there is no DNA. The CDR3 spans 13 residues. The chain's CDR3 is CASSLGAVGTQYF.

The chain recombines TRBV20-1 with TRBJ2-5. Germline V CDR1 and CDR2: DFQATT, SNEGSKA (reference sequence). CDR3 length equals 15 residues. This CDR3 is CSARSGNKVEETQYF.

The chain has TRBV12-3 or TRBV12-4 and TRBJ1-1. The length of the CDR3 is 13 residues. The CDR3 region is CASSTTMNTEAFF.

The chain carries TRBV20-1 and TRBJ2-1; TCRdb names TRBD2, which stays unverified in the absence of DNA. This CDR3 is 14 amino acids long. CDR1 is DFQATT, CDR2 SNEGSKA, per germline (reference sequence). The CDR3 is CSARGLAAHNEQFF.

This chain connects TRBV5-1 to TRBJ2-3. CDR1 is SGHRS and CDR2 is YFSETQ in the germline V gene. The CDR3 covers 14 residues. The CDR3 sequence: CASSLVAVTDTQYF.

The chain links TRBV4-3 to TRBJ1-3; the D call from TCRdb, TRBD1, cannot be confirmed without DNA. CDR1 is LGHNA and CDR2 is YSLEER in the germline V gene. This CDR3 spans 17 amino acids. The CDR3 protein is CASSQGTAQSSGNTIYF.

The gene calls are TRBV7-2 and TRBJ2-1; TCRdb's D call, TRBD2, is unchecked because there is no DNA. CDR3 size: 15 residues. Germline CDR1 is SGHTA and CDR2 is FQGNSA. CDR3 sequence reads: CASSFRTSGYNEQFF.

The chain recombines TRBV23-1 with TRBJ2-4; as DNA is missing, the TRBD1 call by TCRdb cannot be tested. TRBV23-1 counts as an open reading frame of uncertain function. The CDR3 is made up of 14 amino acids. CDR3 region: CASSQSGQGNIQYF.

The rearrangement links TRBV4-3 to TRBJ1-1. Germline V gives CDR1 LGHNA, CDR2 YSLEER. The CDR3 runs to 15 residues. The CDR3 spells CASSQGEGGYTEAFF.

This rearrangement joins TRBV6-4 to TRBJ2-3; TCRdb calls TRBD1, which cannot be checked without DNA. The CDR3 extends over 14 amino acids. The germline V gene encodes CDR1 MRHNA and CDR2 SNTAGT. CDR3 protein: CASGGQRRQDMQYF.

The genes are TRBV9 and TRBJ2-3; TCRdb names TRBD2, which stays unverified in the absence of DNA. In germline, CDR1 is SGDLS, CDR2 YYNGEE. The CDR3 covers 15 residues. The CDR3 spells CASSSTSGGAYTQYF.

The chain joins TRBV28 to TRBJ2-1; TCRdb reports TRBD2, a call that lacks DNA to check it against. This CDR3 has 16 residues. Germline lookup yields CDR1 MDHEN and CDR2 SYDVKM. The CDR3 sequence is CASSPPSAGGGSGKFF. The variable domain in full, completed from reference TRBV28 and TRBJ2-1, reads DVKVTQSSRYLVKRTGEKVFLECVQDMDHENMFWYRQDPGLGLRLIYFSYDVKMKEKGDIPEGYSVSREKKERFSLILESASTNQTSMYLCASSPPSAGGGSGKFFGPGTRLTVL.

J is TRBJ2-4 and V is TRBV6-6. The CDR3 extends over 13 amino acids. CDR1 and CDR2 (germline): MNHNY, SVGAGI (reference sequence). The CDR3 reads CASSYSEETFEYF.

The chain is built from TRBV19 and TRBJ2-1; there is no DNA to check the TCRdb D call of TRBD2. The germline V gene has CDR1 LNHDA and CDR2 SQIVND (reference sequence). The CDR3 has 15 residues. CDR3 protein: CASSLSSLRYNEQFF.

This rearrangement joins TRBV20-1 to TRBJ2-1; the TRBD1 assignment by TCRdb is unverifiable without DNA. Germline values: CDR1 DFQATT, CDR2 SNEGSKA (reference sequence). This CDR3 region has 17 residues. The CDR3 protein is CSAPPRVQRGPDNEQFF.

V usage is TRBV7-2 and J usage is TRBJ1-1. In germline, CDR1 is SGHTA, CDR2 FQGNSA. The CDR3 spans 14 residues. CDR3 sequence reads: CASRVNTLNTEAFF.